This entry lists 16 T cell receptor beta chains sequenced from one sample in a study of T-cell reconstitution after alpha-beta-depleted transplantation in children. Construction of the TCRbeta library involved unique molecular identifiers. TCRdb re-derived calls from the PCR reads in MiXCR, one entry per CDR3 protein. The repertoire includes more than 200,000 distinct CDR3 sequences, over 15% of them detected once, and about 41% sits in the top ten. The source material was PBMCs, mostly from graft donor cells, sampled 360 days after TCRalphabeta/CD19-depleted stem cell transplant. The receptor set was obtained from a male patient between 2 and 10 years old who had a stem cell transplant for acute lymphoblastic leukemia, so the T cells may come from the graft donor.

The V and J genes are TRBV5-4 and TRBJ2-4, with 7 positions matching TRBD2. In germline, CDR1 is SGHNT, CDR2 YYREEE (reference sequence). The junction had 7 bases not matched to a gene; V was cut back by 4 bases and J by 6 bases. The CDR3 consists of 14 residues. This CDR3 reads CASSGGDVINIQYF. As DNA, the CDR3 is TGTGCCAGCAGCGGGGGGGACGTTATAAACATTCAGTACTTC.

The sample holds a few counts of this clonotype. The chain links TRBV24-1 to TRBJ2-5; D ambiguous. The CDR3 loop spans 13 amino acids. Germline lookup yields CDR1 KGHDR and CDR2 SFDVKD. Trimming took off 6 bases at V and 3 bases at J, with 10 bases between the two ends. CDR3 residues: CATSHRRKETQYF. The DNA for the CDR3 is TGTGCCACCAGTCATCGCCGGAAAGAGACCCAGTACTTC.

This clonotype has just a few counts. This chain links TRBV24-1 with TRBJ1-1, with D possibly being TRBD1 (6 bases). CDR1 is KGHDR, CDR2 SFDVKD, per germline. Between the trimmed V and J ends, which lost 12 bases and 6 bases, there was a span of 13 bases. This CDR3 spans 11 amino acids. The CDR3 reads CASQGRAEAFF. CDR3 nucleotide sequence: TGTGCCTCCCAGGGGCGGGCTGAAGCTTTCTTT.

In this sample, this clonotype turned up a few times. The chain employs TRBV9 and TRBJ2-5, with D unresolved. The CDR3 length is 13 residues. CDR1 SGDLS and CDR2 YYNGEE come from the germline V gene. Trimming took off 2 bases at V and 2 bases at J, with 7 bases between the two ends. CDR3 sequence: CASSVSLQETQYF. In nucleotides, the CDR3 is TGTGCCAGCAGCGTTTCGCTACAAGAGACCCAGTACTTC. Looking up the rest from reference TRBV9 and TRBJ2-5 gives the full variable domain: DSGVTQTPKHLITATGQRVTLRCSPRSGDLSVYWYQQSLDQGLQFLIQYYNGEERAKGNILERFSAQQFPDLHSELNLSSLELGDSALYFCASSVSLQETQYFGPGTRLLVL.

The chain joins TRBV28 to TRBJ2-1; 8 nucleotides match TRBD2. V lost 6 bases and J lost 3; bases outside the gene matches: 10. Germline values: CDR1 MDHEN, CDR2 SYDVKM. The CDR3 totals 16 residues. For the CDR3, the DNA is TGTGCCAGCAGCCCCCCGGTAGCGGGACTCTACAATGAGCAGTTCTTC. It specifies CASSPPVAGLYNEQFF.

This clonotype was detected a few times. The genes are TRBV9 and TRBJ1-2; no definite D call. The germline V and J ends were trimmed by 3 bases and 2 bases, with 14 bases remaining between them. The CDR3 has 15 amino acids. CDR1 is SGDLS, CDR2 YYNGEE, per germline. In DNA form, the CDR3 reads TGTGCCAGCAGCGCGCGAGGCGCAGGAAACTATGGCTACACCTTC. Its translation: CASSARGAGNYGYTF.

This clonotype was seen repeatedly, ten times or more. The chain's CDR3 is CASSQGTVNTGELFF. CDR3 bases: TGTGCCAGCAGCCAAGGGACAGTGAACACCGGGGAGCTGTTTTTT. The chain uses TRBV3-1 and TRBJ2-2; the D gene is possibly TRBD1 (6 bases). The V end was cut by 1 base, the J end by 1 base, with 7 bases between. The CDR3 length is 15 residues. Per germline, CDR1 LGHDT and CDR2 YNNKEL (reference sequence).

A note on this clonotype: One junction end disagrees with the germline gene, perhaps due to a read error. CDR3 protein: CASGETGEAYEQYF. Here the CDR3 DNA reads TGTGCCAGCGGTGAGACGGGGGAGGCCTACGAGCAGTACTTC. The chain recombines TRBV6-1 with TRBJ2-7, with D possibly being TRBD2 (6 bases). The CDR3 is 14 residues long. The germline V gene has CDR1 MNHNS and CDR2 SASEGT.

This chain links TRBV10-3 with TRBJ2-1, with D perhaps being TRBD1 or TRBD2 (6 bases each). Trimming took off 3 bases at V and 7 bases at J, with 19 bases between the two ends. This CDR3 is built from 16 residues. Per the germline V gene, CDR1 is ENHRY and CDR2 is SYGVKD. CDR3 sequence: CAISDLRGRVVNEQFF. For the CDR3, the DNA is TGTGCCATCAGTGATCTTCGGGGGCGCGTAGTTAATGAGCAGTTCTTC.

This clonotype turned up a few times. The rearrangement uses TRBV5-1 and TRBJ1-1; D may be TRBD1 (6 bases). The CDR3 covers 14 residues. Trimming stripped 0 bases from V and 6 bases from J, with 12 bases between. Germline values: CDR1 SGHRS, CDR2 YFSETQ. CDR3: CASSLDRVPPEAFF. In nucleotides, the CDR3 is TGCGCCAGCAGCTTGGACAGGGTTCCTCCTGAAGCTTTCTTT.

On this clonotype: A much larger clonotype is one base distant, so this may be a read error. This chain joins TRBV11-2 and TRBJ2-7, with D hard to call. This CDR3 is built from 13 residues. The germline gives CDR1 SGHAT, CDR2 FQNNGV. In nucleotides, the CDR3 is TGTGCCAGCAGCTTAAACGGAGCCTTCGAGCAGTGCTTC. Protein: CASSLNGAFEQCF.

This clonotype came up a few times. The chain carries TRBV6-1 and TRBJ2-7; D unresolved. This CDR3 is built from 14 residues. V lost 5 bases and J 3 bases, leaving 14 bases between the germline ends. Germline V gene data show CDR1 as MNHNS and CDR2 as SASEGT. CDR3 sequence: CASSTSTGHYEQYF. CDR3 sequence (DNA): TGTGCCAGCAGTACCTCAACCGGGCACTACGAGCAGTACTTC.

DNA for the CDR3: TGTGCCAGCAGCCAAGACGCCCAGCCCCAGCATTTT. This sequence encodes CASSQDAQPQHF. The chain uses TRBV4-2 and TRBJ1-5, with D hard to call. With 0 bases removed from V and 7 bases from J, the gap between germline ends came to 4 bases. This CDR3 region has 12 residues. From germline, CDR1 is LGHNA and CDR2 YNFKEQ.

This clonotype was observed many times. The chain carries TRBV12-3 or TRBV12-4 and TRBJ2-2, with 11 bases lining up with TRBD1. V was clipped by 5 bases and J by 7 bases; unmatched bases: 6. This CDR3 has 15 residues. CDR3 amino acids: CASSRQDRGLGELFF. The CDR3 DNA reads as TGTGCCAGCAGTCGACAGGACAGGGGGCTCGGGGAGCTGTTTTTT.

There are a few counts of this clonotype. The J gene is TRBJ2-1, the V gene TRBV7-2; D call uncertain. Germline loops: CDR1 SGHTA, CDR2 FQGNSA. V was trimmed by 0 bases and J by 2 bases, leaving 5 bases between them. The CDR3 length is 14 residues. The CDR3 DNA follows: TGTGCCAGCAGCTTAGCGGAGACCTACAATGAGCAGTTCTTC. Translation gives CASSLAETYNEQFF.

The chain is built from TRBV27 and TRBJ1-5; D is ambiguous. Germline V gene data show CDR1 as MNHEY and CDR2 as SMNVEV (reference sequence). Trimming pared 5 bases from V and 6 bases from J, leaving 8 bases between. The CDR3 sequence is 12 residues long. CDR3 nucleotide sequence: TGTGCCAGCAGTCGCCCCGGTCAGCCCCAGCATTTT. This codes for CASSRPGQPQHF.